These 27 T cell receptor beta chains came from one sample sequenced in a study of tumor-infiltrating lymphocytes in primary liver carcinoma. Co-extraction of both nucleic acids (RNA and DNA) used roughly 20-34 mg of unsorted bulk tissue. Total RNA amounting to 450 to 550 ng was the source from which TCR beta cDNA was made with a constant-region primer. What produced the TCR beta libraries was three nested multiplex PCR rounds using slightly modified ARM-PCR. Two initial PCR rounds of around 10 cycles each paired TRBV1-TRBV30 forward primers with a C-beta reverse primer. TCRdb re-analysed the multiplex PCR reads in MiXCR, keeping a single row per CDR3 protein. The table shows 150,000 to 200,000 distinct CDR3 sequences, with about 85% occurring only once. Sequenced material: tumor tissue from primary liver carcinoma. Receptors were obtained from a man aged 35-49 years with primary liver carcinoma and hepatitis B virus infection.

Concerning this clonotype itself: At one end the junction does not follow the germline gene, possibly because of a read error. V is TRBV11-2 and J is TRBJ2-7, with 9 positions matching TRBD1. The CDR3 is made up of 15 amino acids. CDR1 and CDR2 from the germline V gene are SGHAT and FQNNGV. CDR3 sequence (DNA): TGTGCCAACAACTTACGATGGACAGGGGAAAACGAGCACTACTTC. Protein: CANNLRWTGENEHYF.

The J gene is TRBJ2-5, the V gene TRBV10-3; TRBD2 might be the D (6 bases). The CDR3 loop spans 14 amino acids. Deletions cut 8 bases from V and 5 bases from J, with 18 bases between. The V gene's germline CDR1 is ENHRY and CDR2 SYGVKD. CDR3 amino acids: CAICGGQAGETQYF. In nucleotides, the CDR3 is TGTGCCATCTGTGGAGGGCAGGCAGGGGAGACCCAGTACTTC.

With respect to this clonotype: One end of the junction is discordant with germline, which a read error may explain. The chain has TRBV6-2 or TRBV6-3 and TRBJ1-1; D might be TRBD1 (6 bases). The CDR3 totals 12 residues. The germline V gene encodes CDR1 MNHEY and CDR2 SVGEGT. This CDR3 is CASNYRETEAFF. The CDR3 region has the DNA TGTGCAAGCAATTACAGGGAAACTGAAGCTTTCTTT.

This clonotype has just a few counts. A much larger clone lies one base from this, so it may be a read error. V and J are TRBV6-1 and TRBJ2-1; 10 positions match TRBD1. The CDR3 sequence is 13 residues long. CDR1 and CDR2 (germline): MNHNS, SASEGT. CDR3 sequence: CVSRRDRGGEQFF. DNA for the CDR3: TGTGTCAGCAGGCGGGACAGGGGAGGCGAGCAGTTCTTC.

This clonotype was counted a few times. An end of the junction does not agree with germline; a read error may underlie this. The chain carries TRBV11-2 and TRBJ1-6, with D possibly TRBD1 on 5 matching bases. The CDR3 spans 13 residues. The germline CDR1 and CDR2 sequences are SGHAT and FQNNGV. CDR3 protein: CVSTGTRNSPLHF. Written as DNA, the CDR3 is TGTGTCAGCACCGGGACGAGGAATTCACCCCTCCACTTT.

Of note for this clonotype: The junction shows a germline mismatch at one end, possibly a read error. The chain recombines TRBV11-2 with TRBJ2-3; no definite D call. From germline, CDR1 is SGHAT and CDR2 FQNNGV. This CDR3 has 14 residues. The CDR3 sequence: CASSPPGWADTHYF. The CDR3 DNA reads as TGTGCCAGCAGCCCCCCGGGCTGGGCCGATACGCATTATTTT.

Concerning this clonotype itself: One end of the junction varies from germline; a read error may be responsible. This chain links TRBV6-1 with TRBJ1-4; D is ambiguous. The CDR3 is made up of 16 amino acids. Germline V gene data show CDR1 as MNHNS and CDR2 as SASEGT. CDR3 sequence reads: CASSGAGLATNENLFF. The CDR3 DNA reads TGTGCCAGCAGTGGAGCGGGTCTAGCAACCAATGAAAATCTGTTTTTT.

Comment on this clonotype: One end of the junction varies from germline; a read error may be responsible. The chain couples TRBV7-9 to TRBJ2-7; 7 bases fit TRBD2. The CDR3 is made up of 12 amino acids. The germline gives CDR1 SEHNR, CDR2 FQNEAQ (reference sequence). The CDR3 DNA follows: TGTGTCAGCCGCTGGGCGGGGGACGAGCAGTACTTC. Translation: CVSRWAGDEQYF.

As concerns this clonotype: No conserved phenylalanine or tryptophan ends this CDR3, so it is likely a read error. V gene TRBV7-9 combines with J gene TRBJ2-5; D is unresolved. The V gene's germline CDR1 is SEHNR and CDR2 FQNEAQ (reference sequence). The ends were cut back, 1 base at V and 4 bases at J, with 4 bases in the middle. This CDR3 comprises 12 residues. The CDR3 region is CASSLDGETQYL. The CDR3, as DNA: TGTGCCAGCAGCTTAGACGGAGAGACCCAGTACCTC.

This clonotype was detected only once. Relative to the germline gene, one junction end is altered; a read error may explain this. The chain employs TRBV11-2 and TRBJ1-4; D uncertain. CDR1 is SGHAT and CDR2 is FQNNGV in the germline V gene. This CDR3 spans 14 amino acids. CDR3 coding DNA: TGTGCCAGCAGTTTAGGAAGCAACCTTGAACAACTGTTTTTT. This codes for CASSLGSNLEQLFF. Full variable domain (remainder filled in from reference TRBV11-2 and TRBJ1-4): EAGVAQSPRYKIIEKRQSVAFWCNPISGHATLYWYQQILGQGPKLLIQFQNNGVVDDSQLPKDRFSAERLKGVDSTLKIQPAKLEDSAVYLCASSLGSNLEQLFFGSGTQLSVL.

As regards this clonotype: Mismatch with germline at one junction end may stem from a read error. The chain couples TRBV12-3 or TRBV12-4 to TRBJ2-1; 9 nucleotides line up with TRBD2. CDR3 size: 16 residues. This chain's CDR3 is CTSRNPWASGKDEQFF. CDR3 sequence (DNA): TGTACCAGCAGAAACCCCTGGGCTAGCGGGAAAGATGAGCAGTTCTTC.

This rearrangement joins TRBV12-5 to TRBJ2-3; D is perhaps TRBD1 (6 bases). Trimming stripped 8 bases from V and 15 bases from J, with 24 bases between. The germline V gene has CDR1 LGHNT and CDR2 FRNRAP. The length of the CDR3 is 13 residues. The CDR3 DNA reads TGTGCTAGTACCTTAGATAGGACAGATATGCAATATTTT. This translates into CASTLDRTDMQYF.

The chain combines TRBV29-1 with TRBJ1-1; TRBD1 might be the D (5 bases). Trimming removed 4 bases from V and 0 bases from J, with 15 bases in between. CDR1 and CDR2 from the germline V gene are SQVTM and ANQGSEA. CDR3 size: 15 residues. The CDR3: CSVALCWGMNTEAFF. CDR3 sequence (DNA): TGCAGCGTTGCCCTATGCTGGGGGATGAACACTGAAGCTTTCTTT.

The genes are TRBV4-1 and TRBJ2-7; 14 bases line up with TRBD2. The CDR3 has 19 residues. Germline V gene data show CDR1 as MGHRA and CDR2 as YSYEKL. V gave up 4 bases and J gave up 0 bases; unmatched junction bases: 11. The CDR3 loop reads CASSRGTSGSIPLSYEQYF. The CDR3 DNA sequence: TGCGCCAGCAGCCGCGGGACTAGCGGGAGCATCCCCCTCTCCTACGAGCAGTACTTC.

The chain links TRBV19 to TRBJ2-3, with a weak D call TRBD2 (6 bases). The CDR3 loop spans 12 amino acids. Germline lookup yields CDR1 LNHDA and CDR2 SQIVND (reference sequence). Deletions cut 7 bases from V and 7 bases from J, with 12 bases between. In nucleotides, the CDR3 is TGTGCCAGTAAGCTTAGCGGATATACGCAGTATTTT. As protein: CASKLSGYTQYF. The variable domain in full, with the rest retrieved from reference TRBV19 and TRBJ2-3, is DGGITQSPKYLFRKEGQNVTLSCEQNLNHDAMYWYRQDPGQGLRLIYYSQIVNDFQKGDIAEGYSVSREKKESFPLTVTSAQKNPTAFYLCASKLSGYTQYFGPGTRLTVL.

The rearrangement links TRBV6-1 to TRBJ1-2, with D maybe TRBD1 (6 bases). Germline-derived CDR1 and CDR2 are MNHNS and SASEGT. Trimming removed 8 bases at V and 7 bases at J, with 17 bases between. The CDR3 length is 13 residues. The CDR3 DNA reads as TGTGCCAGCGGTACCTGGACAGAAGGTGGCTACACCTTC. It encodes CASGTWTEGGYTF.

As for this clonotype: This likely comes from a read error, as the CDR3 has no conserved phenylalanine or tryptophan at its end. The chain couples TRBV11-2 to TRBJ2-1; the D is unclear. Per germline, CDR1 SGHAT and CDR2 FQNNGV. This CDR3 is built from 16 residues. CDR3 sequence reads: CDSSPLRRSSYNEQFL. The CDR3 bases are TGTGATAGCAGCCCGCTTCGGCGGAGCTCCTACAATGAGCAGTTCTTG.

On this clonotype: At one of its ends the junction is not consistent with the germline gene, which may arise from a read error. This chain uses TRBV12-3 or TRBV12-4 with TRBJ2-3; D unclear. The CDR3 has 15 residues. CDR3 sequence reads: CPSTGHALSTDTQYF. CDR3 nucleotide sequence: TGTCCCAGCACTGGGCATGCTTTAAGCACAGATACGCAGTATTTT.

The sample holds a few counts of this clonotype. This CDR3 reads CASSTRTGMDYGYTF. The CDR3 nucleotides read TGTGCCAGTAGTACCCGGACAGGGATGGACTATGGCTACACCTTC. The V gene is TRBV12-3 or TRBV12-4, the J gene TRBJ1-2, with 8 nucleotides matching TRBD1. After removal of 9 bases from V and 3 bases from J, the junction contained 12 bases not matched to a gene. This CDR3 has 15 residues.

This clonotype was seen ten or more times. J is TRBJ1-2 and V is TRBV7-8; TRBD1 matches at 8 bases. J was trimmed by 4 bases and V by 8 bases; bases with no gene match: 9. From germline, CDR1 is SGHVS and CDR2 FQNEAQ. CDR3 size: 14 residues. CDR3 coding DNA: TGTGCCAGCCGCCGCCCGGGACAGGCCTATGGCTACACCTTC. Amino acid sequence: CASRRPGQAYGYTF.

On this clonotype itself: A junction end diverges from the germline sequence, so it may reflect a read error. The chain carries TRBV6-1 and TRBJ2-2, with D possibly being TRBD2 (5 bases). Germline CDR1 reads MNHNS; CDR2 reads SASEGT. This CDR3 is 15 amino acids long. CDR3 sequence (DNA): TGTACCAGCAGTGAAGGGTGGTGGCTCGCCGGGGAACTGTATTTT. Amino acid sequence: CTSSEGWWLAGELYF.

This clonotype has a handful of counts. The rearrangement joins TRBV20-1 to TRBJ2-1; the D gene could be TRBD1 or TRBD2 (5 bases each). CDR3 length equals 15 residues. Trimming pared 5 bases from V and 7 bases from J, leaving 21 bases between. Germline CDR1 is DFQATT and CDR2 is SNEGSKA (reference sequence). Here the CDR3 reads CSAFPSGPETNEQFF. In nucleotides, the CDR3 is TGCAGTGCTTTCCCCTCGGGGCCTGAGACGAATGAGCAGTTCTTC.

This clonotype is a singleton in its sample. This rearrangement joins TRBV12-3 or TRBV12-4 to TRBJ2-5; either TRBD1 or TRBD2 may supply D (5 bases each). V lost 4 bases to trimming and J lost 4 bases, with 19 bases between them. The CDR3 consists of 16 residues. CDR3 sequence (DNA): TGTGCCAGCAGTTCCGGTGAGGTTGGGGGTTCAGAGACCCAGTACTTC. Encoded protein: CASSSGEVGGSETQYF.

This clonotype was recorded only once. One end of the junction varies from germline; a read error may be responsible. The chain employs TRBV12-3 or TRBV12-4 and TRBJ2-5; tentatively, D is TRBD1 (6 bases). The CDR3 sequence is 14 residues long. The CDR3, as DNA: TGTGCCAGCAGCTCTGACAGGCCCCAAGAGGCCCAGTACTTC. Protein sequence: CASSSDRPQEAQYF.

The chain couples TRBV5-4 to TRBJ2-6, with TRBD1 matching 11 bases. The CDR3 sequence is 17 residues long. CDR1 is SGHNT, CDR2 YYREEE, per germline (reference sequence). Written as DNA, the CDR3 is TGTGTCAACAGTCAAGGACAGGGGGCATCTGGGGCCAACGTCCTGACTTTC. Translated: CVNSQGQGASGANVLTF.

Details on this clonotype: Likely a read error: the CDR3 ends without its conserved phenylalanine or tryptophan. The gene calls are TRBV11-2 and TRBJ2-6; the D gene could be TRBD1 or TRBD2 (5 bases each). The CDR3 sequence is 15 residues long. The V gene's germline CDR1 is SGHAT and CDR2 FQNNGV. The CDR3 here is CATQRPRSGANLLTS. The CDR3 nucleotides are TGTGCAACCCAGCGGCCGCGCTCTGGGGCCAACCTCCTGACTTCC.

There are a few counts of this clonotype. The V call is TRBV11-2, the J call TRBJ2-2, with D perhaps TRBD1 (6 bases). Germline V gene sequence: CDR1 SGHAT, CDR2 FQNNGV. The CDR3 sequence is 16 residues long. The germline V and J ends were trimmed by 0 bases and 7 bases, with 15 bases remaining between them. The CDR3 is CASSLDAWGRSGELFF. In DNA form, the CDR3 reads TGTGCCAGCAGCTTAGATGCGTGGGGGCGAAGCGGGGAGCTGTTTTTT. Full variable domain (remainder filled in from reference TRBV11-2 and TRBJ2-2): EAGVAQSPRYKIIEKRQSVAFWCNPISGHATLYWYQQILGQGPKLLIQFQNNGVVDDSQLPKDRFSAERLKGVDSTLKIQPAKLEDSAVYLCASSLDAWGRSGELFFGEGSRLTVL.